The 10 T cell receptor beta chains reported below all come from one sample, sequenced in a study of PD-1 blockade in mismatch repair-deficient tumors. Profiled with immunoSEQ multiplex PCR; TCRdb holds only in-frame clones, not every one. The sample consists of 120,000 or so clones, about 88% of them appearing once. Sequenced here: peripheral blood, sampled 72 weeks after starting pembrolizumab. Receptors originate from an adult with mismatch repair-deficient cancer.

The chain combines TRBV4-2 with TRBJ2-3; the match to TRBD2 covers 7 bases. Losses at the gene ends were 0 bases for V and 5 bases for J; bases not matched to a gene: 11. This CDR3 contains 17 residues. Germline CDR1 and CDR2: LGHNA and YNFKEQ. The CDR3 DNA reads TGTGCCAGCAGCCAAGATAAGAGGGAGGGGTGGCGAGATACGCAGTATTTT. Translating it yields CASSQDKREGWRDTQYF.

V gene TRBV4-3 combines with J gene TRBJ1-3; D not resolved. Trimming took off 0 bases at V and 0 bases at J, with 15 bases between the two ends. This CDR3 spans 18 amino acids. Germline assignment: CDR1 LGHNA and CDR2 YSLEER. The DNA for the CDR3 is TGCGCCAGCAGCCAAGATCACCCTGAGGTCAGCTCTGGAAACACCATATATTTT. Encoded protein: CASSQDHPEVSSGNTIYF.

This chain's CDR3 is CASSPLRGYYEQYF. As DNA, the CDR3 is TGTGCCAGCAGCCCTCTCAGGGGTTACTACGAGCAGTACTTC. V usage is TRBV7-9 and J usage is TRBJ2-7; D is perhaps TRBD1 (6 bases). With 5 bases removed from V and 3 bases from J, the gap between germline ends came to 14 bases. The CDR3 runs to 14 residues. CDR1 is SEHNR and CDR2 is FQNEAQ in the germline V gene (reference sequence). The complete variable domain, with remaining parts taken from reference TRBV7-9 and TRBJ2-7, reads DTGVSQNPRHKITKRGQNVTFRCDPISEHNRLYWYRQTLGQGPEFLTYFQNEAQLEKSRLLSDRFSAERPKGSFSTLEIQRTEQGDSAMYLCASSPLRGYYEQYFGPGTRLTVT.

This clone was seen once. The gene calls are TRBV27 and TRBJ1-4, with TRBD1 matching 7 bases. This CDR3 is built from 17 residues. Germline CDR1 is MNHEY and CDR2 is SMNVEV (reference sequence). The V and J ends lost 5 bases and 2 bases, in that order; junction bases with no gene match: 11. The CDR3: CASSTYSSGGTNEKLFF. As DNA, the CDR3 is TGTGCCAGCAGTACCTACTCCTCAGGGGGGACTAATGAAAAACTGTTTTTT.

This clone showed up just a few times. J is TRBJ1-1 and V is TRBV27, with a possible D match to TRBD1 (5 bases). V lost 5 bases to trimming and J lost 4 bases, with 11 bases between them. Per the germline V gene, CDR1 is MNHEY and CDR2 is SMNVEV (reference sequence). The CDR3 extends over 13 amino acids. The CDR3 DNA sequence: TGTGCCAGCAGTACCGGGGCGGGCACTGAAGCTTTCTTT. Its translation is CASSTGAGTEAFF.

V gene TRBV10-1 combines with J gene TRBJ2-5; no clear D. V shed 3 bases and J shed 1 base, with 6 bases lying between them. The CDR3 contains 13 residues. Per germline, CDR1 WNHNN and CDR2 SYGVQD (reference sequence). The CDR3 region has the DNA TGCGCCAGCAGTGATCGGGCCCAAGAGACCCAGTACTTC. Translation gives CASSDRAQETQYF.

The J gene is TRBJ1-1, the V gene TRBV29-1; 8 bases match TRBD1. Germline assignment: CDR1 SQVTM and CDR2 ANQGSEA. V shed 6 bases and J 2 bases; nucleotides not matched to a gene: 14. The CDR3 covers 16 residues. The CDR3 protein is CSVLGNQGALNTEAFF. The CDR3 DNA follows: TGCAGCGTGTTAGGGAATCAGGGGGCGCTAAACACTGAAGCTTTCTTT.

The rearrangement joins TRBV13 to TRBJ2-2; D perhaps matches TRBD2 (6 bases). Germline V lookup: CDR1 PRHDT, CDR2 FYEKMQ (reference sequence). With 6 bases removed from V and 4 bases from J, the gap between germline ends came to 27 bases. The CDR3 length is 19 residues. CDR3 sequence: CASSFDARADLGGTGELFF. In nucleotides, the CDR3 is TGTGCCAGCAGTTTTGACGCCAGGGCCGATCTCGGGGGCACCGGGGAGCTGTTTTTT.

In this sample, this clone turned up a few times. The chain links TRBV4-1 to TRBJ1-1; D remains unclear. V lost 2 bases to trimming and J lost 2 bases, with 15 bases between them. The CDR3 has 16 residues. Germline CDR1 and CDR2: MGHRA and YSYEKL. CDR3 sequence reads: CASSQRLLRTNTEAFF. For the CDR3, the DNA is TGCGCCAGCAGCCAAAGACTCCTACGGACTAACACTGAAGCTTTCTTT.

This rearrangement joins TRBV6-5 to TRBJ1-5; D might be TRBD1 (5 bases). The CDR3 is made up of 12 amino acids. The germline V gene encodes CDR1 MNHEY and CDR2 SVGAGI. Trimming took 6 bases from V and 7 from J, leaving 10 bases between them. The CDR3 bases are TGTGCCAGCAGCCAGGGTGGGCAGCCCCAGCATTTT. Protein sequence: CASSQGGQPQHF.